Given below is one TCR beta chain in context. Its antigen is still unknown. This record comes from a study of T cells in Graves' hyperthyroidism and ophthalmopathy. Study-wide results and caveats: Ophthalmopathy was distinguished from stable hyperthyroidism by 13 V-J signatures. Blood also contained most expanded thyroid clonotypes above 0.001.

Using RNA transcripts as the source, TCR beta CDR3 regions were amplified. The primer set for the first-round RT-PCR of the TCR CDR3 was HTBI. TCRdb recomputed calls from the multiplex PCR reads with MiXCR, one row per CDR3 protein. The data contain fewer than 400,000 distinct CDR3 sequences, around 17% of them seen just once; the ten biggest clones take up roughly 31%. Hyperthyroidism had been newly diagnosed in patients aged 18 to 65, and its duration was under 2 months. Uncontrolled infection, other autoimmune disease, pregnancy or lactation barred patients from enrollment. Germline V gene sequence: CDR1 SGHTA, CDR2 FQGNSA. This CDR3 comprises 11 residues. Trimming took off 1 base at V and 15 bases at J, with 10 bases between the two ends.

V gene TRBV7-2 combines with J gene TRBJ2-4; D is ambiguous. This TCR came from a young man with Graves' hyperthyroidism. Specimen: blood. CDR3 nucleotide sequence: TGTGCCAGCAGCTTAGGAACTGGGTGGTACTTC. Its translation is CASSLGTGWYF.